This T cell receptor beta chain was retrieved from a study of PD-L1 blockade in urothelial cancer. Study context: Of some 28 patients, around 25 were males with bladder-origin urothelial cancer.

Indicated time point: pretreatment peripheral blood. The study, taken as a whole, reports: Below-median TCR clonality that was measured in pretreatment blood predicted better survival.

TCRdb keeps only in-frame clones here, not all; method: immunoSEQ multiplex PCR. The sample shows 50,000 or so clones, roughly 84% of them seen only once. Details on this clone: Antigen: not known.

Sequenced here: PBMCs, sampled around atezolizumab (anti-PD-L1) treatment. The clonotype originates from a man aged 45 to 65 with urothelial cancer.

CDR3: CASSSGTSGGPRGTGELFF. CDR3 nucleotides: TGCGCCAGCAGCTCCGGGACTAGCGGGGGTCCCCGGGGCACCGGGGAGCTGTTTTTT. The chain carries TRBV5-1 and TRBJ2-2, with 14 bases lining up with TRBD2. J was trimmed by 4 bases and V by 3 bases; bases with no gene match: 11. Per germline, CDR1 SGHRS and CDR2 YFSETQ. CDR3 size: 19 residues.